This section outlines one TCR beta chain sequence together with its context. This entry is derived from a study of blood T cell repertoires in COVID-19. The wider study: T cells, B-cell-depleted T cells, or PBMCs provided the cDNA or gDNA that served as material.

V shed 5 bases and J shed 0 bases, with 14 bases lying between them. CDR3 length: 15 residues. From germline, CDR1 is SGHRS and CDR2 YFSETQ. As processed by the authors: Nucleated cell number was recorded as an estimate derived from reference gene primer amplification. TCRdb's table, derived via immunoSEQ multiplex PCR, lists solely in-frame clones and lacks some. That table gives V, J and clone size, and the DNA gave D and trimming. The table lists a few hundred thousand clones, about 90% of them singletons. The chain links TRBV5-1 to TRBJ1-1; D not resolved. The clonotype comes from a man aged 25 to 45 who had recovered from COVID-19. Input material: PBMCs or T cells enriched from blood (not recorded which). DNA of the CDR3: TGCGCCAGCAGGGATAACGTTGACATGAACACTGAAGCTTTCTTT. It codes for CASRDNVDMNTEAFF.